The rows below give T cell receptor beta chains drawn from one sample of a study of identifying expanded T cells in peripheral blood. Generated by immunoSEQ multiplex PCR, the TCRdb table keeps only in-frame clones and is missing some. The table has 100,000 to 150,000 clones, 86% seen once. The sample consisted of blood. The receptors come from a person aged 18 to 70 in good health. Each CDR3 is given with its conserved first and last residue. The order of the fields is CDR3 protein, CDR3 DNA, D gene, clone size, J gene, V gene. A D gene is named only where the DNA matches it firmly. Clone size is not always given. Where it is, it says once, few, many or a class for expanded clones.

CDR3aa: CASSSGLAGYEQYF; CDR3nt: TGCGCCAGCAGCTCGGGACTAGCGGGCTACGAGCAGTACTTC; d_gene: TRBD2; abundance: -; j_gene: TRBJ2-7; v_gene: TRBV5-1
CDR3aa: CASSESLAGINEQFF; CDR3nt: TGCGCCAGCAGTGAGAGTCTAGCGGGCATAAATGAGCAGTTCTTC; d_gene: TRBD2; abundance: -; j_gene: TRBJ2-1; v_gene: TRBV10-2
CDR3aa: CASSDLVSSSYNEQFF; CDR3nt: TGTGCCAGCAGTGACCTAGTCTCTAGCTCCTACAATGAGCAGTTCTTC; d_gene: -; abundance: -; j_gene: TRBJ2-1; v_gene: TRBV25-1
CDR3aa: CASSDTQGGLGYGYTF; CDR3nt: TGTGCCAGCAGCGACACACAGGGAGGTCTAGGCTATGGCTACACCTTC; d_gene: -; abundance: -; j_gene: TRBJ1-2; v_gene: TRBV5-5
CDR3aa: CASSRDGDDQPQHF; CDR3nt: TGTGCCAGCTCTCGCGACGGTGACGATCAGCCCCAGCATTTT; d_gene: -; abundance: -; j_gene: TRBJ1-5; v_gene: TRBV18
CDR3aa: CSVLPGLAGPSSYNEQFF; CDR3nt: TGCAGCGTCTTACCGGGACTAGCGGGCCCCAGCTCCTACAATGAGCAGTTCTTC; d_gene: TRBD2; abundance: -; j_gene: TRBJ2-1; v_gene: TRBV29-1
CDR3aa: CSGGQGGETQYF; CDR3nt: TGCAGCGGCGGACAGGGGGGAGAGACCCAGTACTTC; d_gene: TRBD1; abundance: -; j_gene: TRBJ2-5; v_gene: TRBV29-1
CDR3aa: CASSNPENYGYTF; CDR3nt: TGTGCCAGTAGTAACCCAGAGAACTATGGCTACACCTTC; d_gene: -; abundance: -; j_gene: TRBJ1-2; v_gene: TRBV19
CDR3aa: CASSLGGLLYSGNTIYF; CDR3nt: TGTGCCAGCAGCTTAGGGGGACTGTTATACTCTGGAAACACCATATATTTT; d_gene: -; abundance: -; j_gene: TRBJ1-3; v_gene: TRBV7-9
CDR3aa: CSVTQGAINEQFF; CDR3nt: TGCAGCGTTACACAGGGGGCCATCAATGAGCAGTTCTTC; d_gene: TRBD1; abundance: -; j_gene: TRBJ2-1; v_gene: TRBV29-1
CDR3aa: CASSLDSGGTYEQYF; CDR3nt: TGCGCCAGCAGCTTGGACTCGGGGGGGACCTACGAGCAGTACTTC; d_gene: TRBD2; abundance: once; j_gene: TRBJ2-7; v_gene: TRBV5-1
CDR3aa: CASSLAGGQFF; CDR3nt: TGTGCCAGCAGTCTAGCGGGAGGGCAGTTCTTC; d_gene: TRBD2; abundance: -; j_gene: TRBJ2-1; v_gene: TRBV2
CDR3aa: CASIMGRWRGELFF; CDR3nt: TGTGCCAGCATTATGGGACGTTGGCGGGGGGAGCTGTTTTTT; d_gene: -; abundance: -; j_gene: TRBJ2-2; v_gene: TRBV6-1
CDR3aa: CASSFGGVSEQYF; CDR3nt: TGTGCCAGCAGCTTTGGGGGGGTTTCCGAGCAGTACTTC; d_gene: TRBD2; abundance: -; j_gene: TRBJ2-7; v_gene: TRBV5-4